One sample yielded the 32 T cell receptor beta chains listed below, sequenced in a study of a mutant IDH1 vaccine in newly diagnosed glioma. TCRdb's table, derived via immunoSEQ multiplex PCR, lists solely in-frame clones and lacks some. Among more than 55,000 clones listed, approximately 78% were seen once. Their cognate antigens are unknown. Time point in this sample: week 23, last vaccination. Doses of 300 ug of mutant IDH1 20-mer peptide were given with topical imiquimod. The sample here was PBMCs, taken from a glioma patient whose treatment included an IDH1 peptide vaccine. These receptors were obtained from a woman between 40 and 55 years old with glioma. Some clones in this sample may be carry-over from other donors' samples.

The chain links TRBV5-1 to TRBJ2-1; D is undetermined. Trimming took 4 bases from V and 3 from J, leaving 8 bases between them. CDR1 and CDR2 (germline): SGHRS, YFSETQ. The CDR3 contains 13 residues. The CDR3 loop is CASSGTDYNEQFF. The DNA for the CDR3 is TGCGCCAGCAGCGGCACAGACTACAATGAGCAGTTCTTC. The variable domain in full, completed from reference TRBV5-1 and TRBJ2-1, reads KAGVTQTPRYLIKTRGQQVTLSCSPISGHRSVSWYQQTPGQGLQFLFEYFSETQRNKGNFPGRFSGRQFSNSRSEMNVSTLELGDSALYLCASSGTDYNEQFFGPGTRLTVL.

V gene TRBV29-1 combines with J gene TRBJ1-2; D is unresolved. Germline CDR1 and CDR2: SQVTM and ANQGSEA. V gave up 3 bases and J gave up 7 bases, with 18 bases separating them. The CDR3 has 14 residues. CDR3 nucleotides: TGCAGCGTTGAGCAGGCAGGCGGAGTAGTTGGCTACACCTTC. This sequence encodes CSVEQAGGVVGYTF.

The CDR3 DNA is TGTGCCATCAGTGAACGTGGTGGGTATGGCTACACCTTC. Its protein product is CAISERGGYGYTF. The chain uses TRBV10-3 and TRBJ1-2; no clear D. The CDR3 length is 13 residues. V lost 3 bases and J 5 bases, leaving 10 bases between the germline ends. The germline gives CDR1 ENHRY, CDR2 SYGVKD.

The chain's CDR3 is CASSVPGGEGNQPQHF. The CDR3 DNA is TGTGCCAGCAGTGTGCCAGGGGGGGAAGGCAATCAGCCCCAGCATTTT. The V gene is TRBV6-1, the J gene TRBJ1-5; the match to TRBD1 covers 7 bases. Germline V gives CDR1 MNHNS, CDR2 SASEGT. J was trimmed by 2 bases and V by 4 bases; bases with no gene match: 8. The CDR3 totals 16 residues.

The chain joins TRBV19 to TRBJ2-7, with D unresolved. The V end lost 1 base, the J end lost 6 bases, and 7 bases lay between the germline ends. The CDR3 has 12 residues. Germline CDR1 and CDR2: LNHDA and SQIVND (reference sequence). CDR3 amino acids: CASSIVLGEQYF. The CDR3 DNA sequence: TGTGCCAGTAGTATAGTACTCGGCGAGCAGTACTTC.

V and J are TRBV5-1 and TRBJ2-3, with TRBD1 as a possible D gene (6 bases). The CDR3 covers 14 residues. The V and J ends lost 3 bases and 6 bases respectively, with 14 bases between them. CDR1 is SGHRS and CDR2 is YFSETQ in the germline V gene. CDR3 bases: TGCGCCAGCAGCTCAGGGGTCCCAAGGGATACGCAGTATTTT. Translation: CASSSGVPRDTQYF.

The chain combines TRBV7-8 with TRBJ1-3; 7 nucleotides line up with TRBD1. The germline V gene has CDR1 SGHVS and CDR2 FQNEAQ. There are 14 residues in the CDR3. With 3 bases clipped from V and 4 bases from J, the junction kept 3 bases outside the gene matches. The CDR3: CASSFRGGGNTIYF. CDR3 DNA: TGTGCCAGCAGCTTCAGGGGGGGCGGAAACACCATATATTTT.

V usage is TRBV9 and J usage is TRBJ1-2; no reliable D call. The germline V gene encodes CDR1 SGDLS and CDR2 YYNGEE. The CDR3 is made up of 13 amino acids. Deletions cut 7 bases from V and 8 bases from J, with 18 bases between. CDR3 nucleotides: TGTGCCAGCGCGCCGGGCGCCAGCATGGGCTACACCTTC. As protein: CASAPGASMGYTF.

The rearrangement joins TRBV18 to TRBJ1-3; no firm D call. V lost 3 bases to trimming and J lost 0 bases, with 21 bases between them. The germline gives CDR1 KGHSH, CDR2 LQKENI. The CDR3 totals 19 residues. The CDR3 region is CASSPLFGGRKFSGNTIYF. DNA of the CDR3: TGTGCCAGCTCACCTCTGTTTGGAGGACGGAAATTCTCTGGAAACACCATATATTTT.

The V gene is TRBV5-1, the J gene TRBJ2-7; TRBD2 might be the D (5 bases). Germline V gene lookup returns CDR1 SGHRS and CDR2 YFSETQ. Trimming cost V 0 bases and J 1 base, with 14 bases left between them. This CDR3 is built from 16 residues. CDR3 sequence (DNA): TGCGCCAGCAGCTTGGCTCGAAGGACGGGGTCCTACGAGCAGTACTTC. Translation gives CASSLARRTGSYEQYF.

This rearrangement joins TRBV7-2 to TRBJ1-3; 9 bases fit TRBD1. The trim removed 4 bases at V and 0 bases at J, leaving 13 bases unmatched. CDR3 size: 19 residues. The germline CDR1 and CDR2 sequences are SGHTA and FQGNSA. CDR3 DNA sequence: TGTGCCAGCAGCTCACGATCCGGGACAGGGTCCCTCTCTGGAAACACCATATATTTT. Protein: CASSSRSGTGSLSGNTIYF.

DNA of the CDR3: TGTGCCAGCAGCCCCAGGCTAGCGGGGGGGGGCCCAAGCACAGATACGCAGTATTTT. It specifies CASSPRLAGGGPSTDTQYF. V gene TRBV9 combines with J gene TRBJ2-3; 12 bases line up with TRBD2. The ends lost 4 bases at V and 0 bases at J; junction bases unmatched: 12. CDR3 length: 19 residues. In germline, CDR1 is SGDLS, CDR2 YYNGEE.

The J gene is TRBJ1-1, the V gene TRBV6-6; 7 nucleotides align to TRBD1. CDR1 and CDR2 (germline): MNHNY, SVGAGI (reference sequence). The CDR3 length is 11 residues. V was pared by 5 bases and J by 7 bases, with 1 base of the junction left unmatched. CDR3 region: CASSQGVEAFF. DNA for the CDR3: TGTGCCAGCAGTCAGGGGGTTGAAGCTTTCTTT.

The chain employs TRBV19 and TRBJ2-1; D remains ambiguous. Trimming cost V 4 bases and J 5 bases, with 9 bases left between them. There are 13 residues in the CDR3. The germline CDR1 and CDR2 sequences are LNHDA and SQIVND (reference sequence). Here the CDR3 reads CASSTRWDNEQFF. As DNA, the CDR3 is TGTGCCAGTAGTACCCGATGGGACAATGAGCAGTTCTTC. The variable domain in full, completed from reference TRBV19 and TRBJ2-1, reads DGGITQSPKYLFRKEGQNVTLSCEQNLNHDAMYWYRQDPGQGLRLIYYSQIVNDFQKGDIAEGYSVSREKKESFPLTVTSAQKNPTAFYLCASSTRWDNEQFFGPGTRLTVL.

This chain uses TRBV19 with TRBJ2-7; 7 bases are a match to TRBD2. CDR3 length: 14 residues. In germline, CDR1 is LNHDA, CDR2 SQIVND (reference sequence). V trimming: 7 bases; J trimming: 0 bases; junction bases outside the gene matches: 6. CDR3 DNA sequence: TGTGCCAGTAAAGAGCGGGGCTACTCCTACGAGCAGTACTTC. This codes for CASKERGYSYEQYF.

The chain links TRBV6-6 to TRBJ1-5; D possibly corresponds to TRBD1 (5 bases). V lost 6 bases, J lost 5 bases, and 17 bases lay in between. The V gene's germline CDR1 is MNHNY and CDR2 SVGAGI (reference sequence). The CDR3 loop spans 15 amino acids. DNA for the CDR3: TGTGCCAGCAGGGCCCCAAGCAGGGCGGATCAGCCCCAGCATTTT. Amino acid sequence: CASRAPSRADQPQHF.

This clone occurred once. The rearrangement uses TRBV7-2 and TRBJ2-5; 10 bases are a match to TRBD2. Germline trimming cut 1 base from V and 5 bases from J; bases unmatched to any gene: 13. The germline CDR1 and CDR2 sequences are SGHTA and FQGNSA. The CDR3 has 18 residues. This chain's CDR3 is CASSLVYQLAGLGETQYF. The DNA of the CDR3 is TGTGCCAGCAGCTTAGTATATCAACTAGCGGGGTTGGGGGAGACCCAGTACTTC.

The J gene is TRBJ1-2, the V gene TRBV6-1, with no clear D. This CDR3 is built from 13 residues. Germline V gene lookup returns CDR1 MNHNS and CDR2 SASEGT. The ends were cut back, 4 bases at V and 2 bases at J, with 8 bases in the middle. CDR3 sequence: CASSAAVNYGYTF. CDR3 nucleotide sequence: TGTGCCAGCAGTGCGGCGGTAAACTATGGCTACACCTTC.

The chain employs TRBV5-6 and TRBJ2-7, with 7 positions matching TRBD1. The ends lost 4 bases at V and 0 bases at J; junction bases unmatched: 7. There are 15 residues in the CDR3. Looked up from germline, CDR1 is SGHDT and CDR2 is YYEEEE. Written as DNA, the CDR3 is TGTGCCAGCAGCCGACAGGGTAGTCCCTCCTACGAGCAGTACTTC. It specifies CASSRQGSPSYEQYF.

The V and J genes are TRBV6-5 and TRBJ2-5; D remains unclear. The CDR3 contains 11 residues. The germline gives CDR1 MNHEY, CDR2 SVGAGI. V lost 2 bases to trimming and J lost 6 bases, with 4 bases between them. Written as DNA, the CDR3 is TGTGCCAGCAGTTACGAACAGACCCAGTACTTC. Protein product: CASSYEQTQYF.

This chain joins TRBV5-1 and TRBJ1-6; 7 bases fit TRBD1. In germline, CDR1 is SGHRS, CDR2 YFSETQ. This CDR3 has 16 residues. The ends lost 0 bases at V and 7 bases at J; junction bases unmatched: 7. This chain's CDR3 is CASSLDVQGPNSPLHF. The DNA for the CDR3 is TGCGCCAGCAGCTTGGACGTACAGGGGCCAAATTCACCCCTCCACTTT.

This chain uses TRBV7-9 with TRBJ2-7; D perhaps matches TRBD1 (5 bases). Germline CDR1 reads SEHNR; CDR2 reads FQNEAQ (reference sequence). This CDR3 is built from 13 residues. Between the trimmed V and J ends, which lost 3 bases and 2 bases, there was a span of 8 bases. CDR3 bases: TGTGCCAGCAGCTTCCCAGGGACCTACGAGCAGTACTTC. This codes for CASSFPGTYEQYF.

This chain links TRBV4-1 with TRBJ2-7, with TRBD1 identical over 11 bases. V lost 3 bases, J lost 2 bases, and 3 bases stayed unmatched. This CDR3 has 15 residues. Germline V gene sequence: CDR1 MGHRA, CDR2 YSYEKL. The CDR3 DNA follows: TGCGCCAGCAGCCAGGGACAGGGGGGGACCTACGAGCAGTACTTC. Translating it yields CASSQGQGGTYEQYF.

V gene TRBV7-9 combines with J gene TRBJ1-2; D is unresolved. Germline V lookup: CDR1 SEHNR, CDR2 FQNEAQ (reference sequence). V was clipped by 4 bases and J by 9 bases, with 9 bases between them. CDR3 length: 11 residues. CDR3 amino acids: CASSSVMSYTF. The CDR3 coding sequence is TGTGCCAGCAGCTCAGTTATGAGCTACACCTTC.

This chain uses TRBV7-6 with TRBJ1-1; weak D call: TRBD1 (5 bases). Germline V gene sequence: CDR1 SGHVS, CDR2 FNYEAQ. Between the trimmed V and J ends, which lost 2 bases and 8 bases, there was a span of 12 bases. CDR3 length: 13 amino acids. The CDR3 region has the DNA TGTGCCAGCAGCTTAAATCGCAGGGAGGAAGCTTTCTTT. Translating gives CASSLNRREEAFF. Complete variable domain (other parts from reference TRBV7-6 and TRBJ1-1): GAGVSQSPRYKVTKRGQDVALRCDPISGHVSLYWYRQALGQGPEFLTYFNYEAQQDKSGLPNDRFSAERPEGSISTLTIQRTEQRDSAMYRCASSLNRREEAFFGQGTRLTVV.

This clone was seen a few times. The rearrangement uses TRBV6-4 and TRBJ2-7; 8 bases align to TRBD2. V was pared by 5 bases and J by 0 bases, with 6 bases of the junction left unmatched. The CDR3 is 15 amino acids. Germline V lookup: CDR1 MRHNA, CDR2 SNTAGT. The CDR3 spells CASSPSGGPSYEQYF. The CDR3 coding sequence is TGTGCCAGCAGTCCGAGCGGGGGACCCTCCTACGAGCAGTACTTC.

V and J are TRBV7-9 and TRBJ2-3, with TRBD2 matching over 12 bases. Losses at the gene ends were 6 bases for V and 3 bases for J; bases not matched to a gene: 7. From germline, CDR1 is SEHNR and CDR2 FQNEAQ (reference sequence). The CDR3 has 16 amino acids. Here the CDR3 reads CASRATSGGRTDTQYF. The CDR3 region has the DNA TGTGCCAGCAGAGCCACTAGCGGGGGGAGGACAGATACGCAGTATTTT.

The chain links TRBV6-5 to TRBJ1-2; TRBD1 matches 7 bases. The J segment lost 6 bases and the V segment lost 6 bases, leaving 10 bases of the junction unmatched. The CDR3 is 14 residues long. Per germline, CDR1 MNHEY and CDR2 SVGAGI. The CDR3 sequence is CASSRPDRINGYTF. In nucleotides, the CDR3 is TGTGCCAGCAGCCGCCCGGACAGGATAAATGGCTACACCTTC.

V is TRBV9 and J is TRBJ1-6, with TRBD1 matching over 8 bases. This CDR3 region has 14 residues. V lost 3 bases to trimming and J lost 11 bases; unmatched junction nucleotides: 7. Germline values: CDR1 SGDLS, CDR2 YYNGEE. The CDR3 nucleotides read TGTGCCAGCAGCGCCCGGGACAGGACCGCACCCCTCCACTTT. Its protein is CASSARDRTAPLHF.

The CDR3 DNA reads TGTGCCAGCAGCTTACAGGGGGGTAGCAATCAGCCCCAGCATTTT. Protein sequence: CASSLQGGSNQPQHF. This rearrangement joins TRBV7-6 to TRBJ1-5, with 7 positions matching TRBD1. Per germline, CDR1 SGHVS and CDR2 FNYEAQ. J gave up 0 bases and V 2 bases, and 1 base lay outside the gene matches. The CDR3 totals 15 residues.

This chain joins TRBV7-3 and TRBJ1-2, with TRBD1 identical over 8 bases. The germline V gene encodes CDR1 SGHTA and CDR2 FQGTGA. CDR3 length equals 14 residues. J was trimmed by 4 bases and V by 5 bases; bases with no gene match: 6. CDR3 coding DNA: TGTGCCAGCAGCCCCGTTGACAGGGGCTATGGCTACACCTTC. Protein: CASSPVDRGYGYTF.

CDR3 in DNA: TGTGCCAGCAGTCCCCAAGGACTTGATGAAGCTTTCTTT. Translation: CASSPQGLDEAFF. V and J are TRBV2 and TRBJ1-1; the D is unclear. Trimming took off 5 bases at V and 7 bases at J, with 14 bases between the two ends. There are 13 residues in the CDR3. Germline-derived CDR1 and CDR2 are SNHLY and FYNNEI.